Listed here are 7 T cell receptor beta chains from one sample, sequenced in a study of shared clonotypes between healthy human individuals. Naive CD8 cells lacked CD45RO and underwent positive selection for CCR7, leaving out terminally differentiated effector memory CD45RA+ cells. TCRdb keeps only in-frame clones here, not all; method: immunoSEQ multiplex PCR. Seen here are around 1,900,000 clones, around 93% observed once, and the top ten hold 1.5% to 2%. Sequencing used naive CD8+ T cells from PBMCs. The receptors derive from a young man in good health. Some clones in this sample may be carry-over from other donors' samples.

The V and J genes are TRBV12-5 and TRBJ2-3; 7 positions match TRBD2. Germline CDR1 is LGHNT and CDR2 is FRNRAP. With 1 base clipped from V and 6 bases from J, the junction kept 7 bases outside the gene matches. The CDR3 has 15 amino acids. The CDR3, as DNA: TGTGCTAGTGGTTTGGCGGGACTACGAGGTGATACGCAGTATTTT. This translates into CASGLAGLRGDTQYF.

On this clone: Other DNA sequences within the sample encode an identical CDR3. The chain is built from TRBV10-3 and TRBJ2-7; a weak D match, TRBD1 (5 bases). With 3 bases removed from V and 3 bases from J, the gap between germline ends came to 12 bases. Germline V gene data show CDR1 as ENHRY and CDR2 as SYGVKD. This CDR3 has 14 amino acids. The CDR3 here is CAISEGQGNYEQYF. As DNA, the CDR3 is TGTGCCATCAGTGAAGGGCAGGGTAACTACGAGCAGTACTTC.

The chain uses TRBV27 and TRBJ2-1; 12 bases agree with TRBD2. In germline, CDR1 is MNHEY, CDR2 SMNVEV (reference sequence). This CDR3 contains 15 residues. The trim removed 5 bases at V and 6 bases at J, leaving 5 bases unmatched. This chain's CDR3 is CASSTGTSGRNEQFF. CDR3 nucleotides: TGTGCCAGCAGTACCGGGACTAGCGGGCGCAATGAGCAGTTCTTC.

The V and J genes are TRBV19 and TRBJ1-5, with TRBD1 as a possible D gene (5 bases). The CDR3 sequence is 16 residues long. Germline V gene lookup returns CDR1 LNHDA and CDR2 SQIVND (reference sequence). Trimming stripped 7 bases from V and 3 bases from J, with 19 bases between. Here the CDR3 DNA reads TGTGCCAGTAAACGCGGGGCTGGGGAGGTCAATCAGCCCCAGCATTTT. Translation gives CASKRGAGEVNQPQHF.

The J gene is TRBJ1-5, the V gene TRBV5-1; 12 positions agree with TRBD1. CDR3 length: 18 amino acids. The germline V gene has CDR1 SGHRS and CDR2 YFSETQ. V dropped 4 bases and J dropped 2; count of bases not matched to a gene: 10. The CDR3 loop is CASSTPGTGGRGNQPQHF. The CDR3 nucleotides read TGCGCCAGCAGCACCCCCGGGACAGGGGGCAGGGGCAATCAGCCCCAGCATTTT. Based on the CDR3 plus reference TRBV5-1 and TRBJ1-5, the full variable domain is KAGVTQTPRYLIKTRGQQVTLSCSPISGHRSVSWYQQTPGQGLQFLFEYFSETQRNKGNFPGRFSGRQFSNSRSEMNVSTLELGDSALYLCASSTPGTGGRGNQPQHFGDGTRLSIL.

The chain carries TRBV11-2 and TRBJ2-7, with D possibly TRBD2 on 6 matching bases. Germline V gene lookup returns CDR1 SGHAT and CDR2 FQNNGV. The CDR3 is 13 amino acids. The V and J ends lost 4 bases and 4 bases respectively, with 11 bases between them. The CDR3 DNA follows: TGTGCCAGCAGCTCCGGAGGGTATTACGAGCAGTACTTC. Its protein is CASSSGGYYEQYF.

The chain carries TRBV5-6 and TRBJ1-2; 10 bases agree with TRBD1. Trimming removed 5 bases from V and 7 bases from J; junction bases left unmatched: 11. CDR1 and CDR2 (germline): SGHDT, YYEEEE. CDR3 size: 15 residues. CDR3 region: CASRFMTGGLRGYTF. The CDR3 coding sequence is TGTGCCAGCAGATTCATGACAGGGGGCTTGCGTGGCTACACCTTC.